The next 25 T cell receptor beta chains were all read from a single sample in a study of vaccination effects on CD4 cells after COVID-19. These receptors lack a known antigen. Clones were sequenced by immunoSEQ multiplex PCR, and TCRdb holds only the in-frame ones, with some missing. The sample lists 40,000 to 45,000 clones, about two thirds occurring once. Isolating CD4+ T cells followed approximately 9 days of culture. Participants got two doses of BNT162b2 or mRNA-1273 vaccine. This sample comprised CD4+ T cells from PBMCs cultured without peptide, obtained after COVID-19 vaccination. These receptor sequences come from a human donor who received a COVID-19 vaccine.

The count of this clone is one. The chain combines TRBV5-1 with TRBJ2-7, with 11 bases aligning to TRBD1. V lost 1 base, J lost 5 bases, and 8 bases stayed unmatched. Germline CDR1 reads SGHRS; CDR2 reads YFSETQ. The CDR3 covers 16 residues. CDR3 in amino acids: CASSLRGGQGADEQYF. CDR3 DNA: TGCGCCAGCAGCTTGCGAGGCGGACAGGGGGCCGACGAGCAGTACTTC.

This clone is a singleton in its sample. This chain uses TRBV27 with TRBJ2-7; D not certain. This CDR3 region has 15 residues. With 0 bases removed from V and 8 bases from J, the gap between germline ends came to 17 bases. CDR1 MNHEY and CDR2 SMNVEV come from the germline V gene (reference sequence). In nucleotides, the CDR3 is TGTGCCAGCAGTTTATCGGACCCCTCGATGGTCAAGCAGTACTTC. Translated: CASSLSDPSMVKQYF.

This clone was detected a few times. The V and J genes are TRBV10-1 and TRBJ2-3, with D maybe TRBD2 (6 bases). V was cut by 0 bases and J by 6 bases, with 13 bases left in between. Germline CDR1 WNHNN, CDR2 SYGVQD (reference sequence). The CDR3 totals 15 residues. DNA of the CDR3: TGCGCCAGCAGTGAGTCGAGACTAGATGGTGATACGCAGTATTTT. Protein sequence: CASSESRLDGDTQYF.

The chain employs TRBV5-6 and TRBJ1-5, with 7 nucleotides matching TRBD1. The CDR3 has 15 residues. In germline, CDR1 is SGHDT, CDR2 YYEEEE. V shed 4 bases and J 6 bases; nucleotides not matched to a gene: 10. The CDR3 here is CASSRKGAPRQPQHF. The DNA for the CDR3 is TGTGCCAGCAGCCGGAAGGGGGCGCCGCGTCAGCCCCAGCATTTT. The whole variable domain, remainder taken from reference TRBV5-6 and TRBJ1-5, is DAGVTQSPTHLIKTRGQQVTLRCSPKSGHDTVSWYQQALGQGPQFIFQYYEEEERQRGNFPDRFSGHQFPNYSSELNVNALLLGDSALYLCASSRKGAPRQPQHFGDGTRLSIL.

In its sample, this clone was seen once. The rearrangement joins TRBV27 to TRBJ2-7; 13 nucleotides match TRBD2. Trimming at V came to 5 bases and at J to 3 bases, leaving 1 base not matched to a gene. The V gene's germline CDR1 is MNHEY and CDR2 SMNVEV (reference sequence). CDR3 length: 14 amino acids. Here the CDR3 DNA reads TGTGCCAGCAGTACTAGCGGGGGGGACTACGAGCAGTACTTC. It encodes CASSTSGGDYEQYF.

This clone was detected a few times. CDR3: CASSQDRGEETQYF. CDR3 coding DNA: TGCGCCAGCAGCCAAGATCGGGGGGAAGAGACCCAGTACTTC. The chain uses TRBV4-1 and TRBJ2-5; 7 bases are shared with TRBD2. V was clipped by 0 bases and J by 3 bases; unmatched bases: 1. The CDR3 runs to 14 residues. Germline-derived CDR1 and CDR2 are MGHRA and YSYEKL.

Only a few counts were recorded for this clone. The rearrangement links TRBV19 to TRBJ1-6; D not resolved. Per germline, CDR1 LNHDA and CDR2 SQIVND (reference sequence). Trimming shortened V by 5 bases and J by 14 bases, and 13 bases separated the two germline ends. This CDR3 is 12 amino acids long. CDR3 sequence: CASSPVDLSLHF. CDR3 nucleotides: TGTGCCAGTAGTCCGGTCGACTTATCCCTCCACTTT.

The chain carries TRBV18 and TRBJ2-7, with 8 bases lining up with TRBD1. The CDR3 has 16 residues. CDR1 is KGHSH, CDR2 LQKENI, per germline. The trim removed 2 bases at V and 7 bases at J, leaving 13 bases unmatched. The CDR3 DNA reads as TGTGCCAGCTCACCAACGACAGGGGATCTAACCTTGGAGCAGTACTTC. It encodes CASSPTTGDLTLEQYF.

The chain couples TRBV30 to TRBJ1-2; D uncertain. The length of the CDR3 is 13 residues. CDR1 GTSNPN and CDR2 SVGIG come from the germline V gene (reference sequence). Trimming pared 4 bases from V and 4 bases from J, leaving 13 bases between. The CDR3 reads CAWKQEGGYGYTF. The CDR3 nucleotides are TGTGCCTGGAAACAAGAAGGCGGCTATGGCTACACCTTC.

The genes are TRBV6-2 or TRBV6-3 and TRBJ1-5; 7 nucleotides match TRBD1. The CDR3 has 17 amino acids. Germline CDR1 reads MNHEY; CDR2 reads SVGEGT. J gave up 3 bases and V 3 bases, and 11 bases lay outside the gene matches. CDR3 region: CASSYTLHGTDNQPQHF. CDR3 coding DNA: TGTGCCAGCAGTTATACCCTCCACGGGACAGACAATCAGCCCCAGCATTTT.

This clone has more than one count but fewer than ten. The chain employs TRBV2 and TRBJ2-5; D call uncertain. The germline gives CDR1 SNHLY, CDR2 FYNNEI. V dropped 7 bases and J dropped 4 bases, with 10 bases sitting between them. CDR3 length: 12 residues. The CDR3 DNA follows: TGTGCCAGCACACCTGGCCCAGAGACCCAGTACTTC. This encodes CASTPGPETQYF.

This clone showed up just once. The genes are TRBV5-8 and TRBJ2-5, with 8 bases lining up with TRBD1. The CDR3 sequence is 15 residues long. V was pared by 0 bases and J by 1 base, with 2 bases of the junction left unmatched. CDR1 and CDR2 (germline): SGHTS, YDEGEE. In DNA, the CDR3 is TGTGCCAGCAGCTTGGCCCAGGGGGCCCAAGAGACCCAGTACTTC. The encoded protein is CASSLAQGAQETQYF.

The chain links TRBV7-9 to TRBJ2-3; tentatively, D is TRBD1 or TRBD2 (6 bases each). The CDR3 is 16 amino acids. The V gene lost 6 bases and the J gene lost 1 base, with 17 bases spanning the gap. Germline V gene lookup returns CDR1 SEHNR and CDR2 FQNEAQ (reference sequence). CDR3 coding DNA: TGTGCCAGCAGGATAAAGGGGGGAGAGGGCACAGATACGCAGTATTTT. This translates into CASRIKGGEGTDTQYF.

This CDR3 reads CSVVQLEKLFF. The CDR3 DNA reads TGCAGCGTTGTACAGCTTGAAAAACTGTTTTTT. V is TRBV29-1 and J is TRBJ1-4; D is undetermined. V shed 4 bases and J shed 7 bases, with 7 bases lying between them. The germline gives CDR1 SQVTM, CDR2 ANQGSEA. This CDR3 has 11 amino acids. The whole variable domain, remainder taken from reference TRBV29-1 and TRBJ1-4, is SAVISQKPSRDICQRGTSLTIQCQVDSQVTMMFWYRQQPGQSLTLIATANQGSEATYESGFVIDKFPISRPNLTFSTLTVSNMSPEDSSIYLCSVVQLEKLFFGSGTQLSVL.

The CDR3 DNA sequence: TGTGCCAGCAGCTATCCACGTTCGAGGTCGGCGGGTCTCTCCTACAATGAGCAGTTCTTC. Its protein product is CASSYPRSRSAGLSYNEQFF. This rearrangement joins TRBV3-1 (or the pseudogene TRBV3-2) to TRBJ2-1, with D tentatively TRBD2 (5 bases). With 5 bases removed from V and 0 bases from J, the gap between germline ends came to 26 bases. The V gene's germline CDR1 is LGHDT and CDR2 YNNKEL (reference sequence). CDR3 length: 20 residues.

J is TRBJ1-1 and V is TRBV2; no clear D gene. V gave up 10 bases and J gave up 2 bases, with 11 bases separating them. Germline CDR1 is SNHLY and CDR2 is FYNNEI. There are 12 residues in the CDR3. The CDR3 is CANSRENTEAFF. CDR3 nucleotides: TGTGCCAATAGTAGGGAAAACACTGAAGCTTTCTTT. Together with reference TRBV2 and TRBJ1-1, the CDR3 gives the full variable domain: EPEVTQTPSHQVTQMGQEVILRCVPISNHLYFYWYRQILGQKVEFLVSFYNNEISEKSEIFDDQFSVERPDGSNFTLKIRSTKLEDSAMYFCANSRENTEAFFGQGTRLTVV.

The genes are TRBV24-1 and TRBJ2-3; the match to TRBD1 covers 7 bases. Germline trimming cut 0 bases from V and 0 bases from J; bases unmatched to any gene: 5. There are 17 residues in the CDR3. Germline V gene sequence: CDR1 KGHDR, CDR2 SFDVKD. In DNA form, the CDR3 reads TGTGCCACCAGTGATTTGCGCGAACAGGGGAGCACAGATACGCAGTATTTT. Its translation is CATSDLREQGSTDTQYF.

This sequence joins TRBV2 and TRBJ1-3, with D perhaps matching TRBD1 (5 bases). CDR1 and CDR2 (germline): SNHLY, FYNNEI. The V end was cut by 4 bases, the J end by 4 bases, with 11 bases between. This CDR3 comprises 14 residues. The CDR3 DNA reads TGTGCCAGCAGTGGGTCAGGGCCGGGAAACACCATATATTTT. This encodes CASSGSGPGNTIYF.

The gene calls are TRBV5-1 and TRBJ2-3, with 7 bases identical to TRBD2. V lost 5 bases and J lost 3; bases outside the gene matches: 12. CDR3 size: 16 residues. Germline V CDR1 and CDR2: SGHRS, YFSETQ. The CDR3 coding sequence is TGCGCCAGCAGACGACTCGCGGGAGTTTCGACAGATACGCAGTATTTT. Protein product: CASRRLAGVSTDTQYF.

This chain uses TRBV6-5 with TRBJ1-2; D gene unclear. This CDR3 spans 12 amino acids. Germline-derived CDR1 and CDR2 are MNHEY and SVGAGI. Trimming pared 5 bases from V and 4 bases from J, leaving 8 bases between. The CDR3: CASSPRGYGYTF. The CDR3 DNA reads TGTGCCAGCAGTCCGCGGGGCTATGGCTACACCTTC.

Only one count was recorded for this clone. This sequence joins TRBV3-1 (or the pseudogene TRBV3-2) and TRBJ2-7; D is perhaps TRBD1 or TRBD2 (5 bases each). V shed 4 bases and J shed 4 bases, with 8 bases lying between them. The germline CDR1 and CDR2 sequences are LGHDT and YNNKEL (reference sequence). The CDR3 extends over 12 amino acids. CDR3 in DNA: TGTGCCAGCAGCCCGGGACCTTACGAGCAGTACTTC. Protein product: CASSPGPYEQYF.

This sequence joins TRBV5-1 and TRBJ2-1; tentative D call: TRBD2 (5 bases). There are 16 residues in the CDR3. Germline V gene sequence: CDR1 SGHRS, CDR2 YFSETQ. Trimming removed 4 bases at V and 5 bases at J, with 19 bases between. CDR3 region: CASSPTSSRSNNEQFF. The CDR3 region has the DNA TGCGCCAGCAGCCCCACTAGTTCCCGGAGTAACAATGAGCAGTTCTTC.

CDR3 sequence reads: CASSQGRSGYEQFF. CDR3 nucleotide sequence: TGTGCCAGCAGCCAAGGGAGAAGCGGCTATGAGCAGTTCTTC. The genes are TRBV7-2 and TRBJ2-1; D is possibly TRBD2 (5 bases). CDR3 length equals 14 residues. Deletions cut 5 bases from V and 8 bases from J, with 16 bases between. The V gene's germline CDR1 is SGHTA and CDR2 FQGNSA.

The rearrangement joins TRBV27 to TRBJ2-2; D is uncertain. The CDR3 contains 15 residues. Looked up from germline, CDR1 is MNHEY and CDR2 is SMNVEV (reference sequence). The ends were cut back, 0 bases at V and 1 base at J, with 6 bases in the middle. The CDR3 DNA reads TGTGCCAGCAGTTTATCCGCAAGGAACACCGGGGAGCTGTTTTTT. This translates into CASSLSARNTGELFF.

The V gene is TRBV7-2, the J gene TRBJ2-1; tentatively, D is TRBD2 (5 bases). V lost 0 bases and J 0 bases, leaving 6 bases between the germline ends. There are 15 residues in the CDR3. Germline V gene sequence: CDR1 SGHTA, CDR2 FQGNSA. CDR3 DNA: TGTGCCAGCAGCTTAGCGGACTTCTCCTACAATGAGCAGTTCTTC. This sequence encodes CASSLADFSYNEQFF. Variable domain in full (rest from reference TRBV7-2 and TRBJ2-1): GAGVSQSPSNKVTEKGKDVELRCDPISGHTALYWYRQSLGQGLEFLIYFQGNSAPDKSGLPSDRFSAERTGGSVSTLTIQRTQQEDSAVYLCASSLADFSYNEQFFGPGTRLTVL.